The following is a TCR beta chain sequence with its context. Its recognized antigen is unknown. Within one base of it there is no much larger clone, and no base qualities were kept. This sample was included in a study of blood T cell repertoires in COVID-19 (dated by TCRdb to 2020 to 2022). About the full investigation: Samples from collaborators originated in the United States, Italy and Spain and spanned both the acute and convalescent phases of COVID-19. The prospective study material was composed of cDNA or gDNA derived from T cells, B-cell-depleted T cells, or PBMCs. Deeply sampled blood TCRbeta repertoires from subjects exposed to, actively infected with, or recovered from COVID-19 were included in the dataset. A freely available public database, intended as a resource for researchers studying the immune response to SARS-CoV-2, is where the repertoires were released. Samples were obtained from the ongoing ImmuneRACE study (first 160 participants) and from about 1,300 subjects provided by 6 global collaborators. Sample metadata almost always included a de-identified subject ID, COVID-19 status, age in years and sex. Where available, HLA class I and class II types were taken from metadata supplied by the sample provider and were not determined by assay-based typing. Points the paper makes about the study in general: Clinical and demographic metadata were provided uncurated, with the amount varying by source and participant.

V and J lose 4 bases and 5 bases, and a span of 21 bases separates them. CDR1 and CDR2, per the germline V gene, are SGHRS and YFSETQ. The cysteine opens and the phenylalanine closes a CDR3 of 16 amino acids. Only the CDR3 region is kept as DNA, spanning 48 bases read in frame from base 1. In Seattle, one collaborating source enrolled patients while the infection was active and tracked those patients longitudinally over the course of disease. The collaborating institutions used their own protocols to collect whole blood in K2EDTA tubes. For TCRbeta analysis, collaborator samples were shipped as frozen whole blood, as isolated PBMCs, or as DNA extracted from either sample type. The immunoSEQ Assay, a bias-controlled multiplex PCR, was used to amplify TCRbeta CDR3 regions from genomic DNA. Per the source publication's procedure: Nucleated cell counts per sample were estimated from amplification of reference gene primers within the assay. To quantify the absolute abundance of each unique TCRbeta CDR3 rearrangement, sequence reads were collapsed and filtered. For each sample, productive Simpson clonality was calculated as the square root of Simpson's diversity index across productive rearrangements. TCRdb stores this immuneACCESS table with in-frame sequences only. Part of the clones is absent; in the studies checked, under half of the shortfall reflects unresolved V genes, and no reason is known for the rest. V and J calls and clone size are those listed in that table; D and trimming were worked out from the DNA. The sample yields 250,000 to 400,000 clones; 88% were counted once. The ten top clones hold 1.5% to 2% of the sample.

The V and J genes are TRBV5-1 and TRBJ1-1; TRBD1 is perhaps the D gene, given 6 matching bases. The receptor was derived from a woman in her twenties or thirties with COVID-19, enrolled during active disease. The sample comprised peripheral blood. CDR3 protein: CASSVLDSSQGTEAFF. The sequenced DNA is TGCGCCAGCAGCGTCTTGGACAGCTCCCAGGGGACTGAAGCTTTCTTT.